A few counts support the clone carrying this T cell receptor (beta chain). The target antigen is unknown. The TCR beta library used iRepertoire HTBI primers with Arm-PCR amplification of CDR3. TCRdb independently ran MiXCR on the multiplex PCR reads; one entry per CDR3 protein. Here the sample spans around 400,000 distinct CDR3 sequences, 23% being singletons. Trimming shortened V by 1 base and J by 6 bases, and 13 bases separated the two germline ends. This CDR3 spans 13 amino acids. The V gene's germline CDR1 is DFQATT and CDR2 SNEGSKA (reference sequence). The sample belongs to a study of regulatory T cells in long-lasting Graves disease. Sample time point: persistent/refractory GD, antithyroid drugs over 5 years with positive TRAb. Following extraction of RNA from PBMCs, that RNA was used to make the TCR library. Study observations and caveats: The persistent group shared around 3,000 public clonotypes, more than the approximately 970 shared by new patients. Graves' patients with persistent disease showed TCR diversity lower than patients newly diagnosed. TRBV28, TRBJ1-2 and TRBJ2-5 emerged as the favored segments in persistent disease.

Sample: peripheral blood mononuclear cells (PBMCs), taken when the disease was refractory, from a patient treated with antithyroid drugs. The chain is built from TRBV20-1 and TRBJ2-7; D possibly corresponds to TRBD2 (6 bases). The TCR was taken from a woman in her thirties or forties with Graves disease. The DNA for the CDR3 is TGCAGTGCTAGAGGAACGGGGGTTGGCGAGCAGTACTTC. It yields the protein CSARGTGVGEQYF.